This is a list of T cell receptor beta chains from one sample in a study of cytomegalovirus exposure and HLA in healthy donors. Clones were sequenced by immunoSEQ multiplex PCR, and TCRdb holds only the in-frame ones, with some missing. The sample carries 250,000 to 300,000 clones, roughly four fifths recorded once. The sample taken for sequencing was PBMCs. The receptor set was obtained from a woman between 35 and 50 years old in good health and CMV-seropositive. Both conserved end residues are part of each CDR3. Each record gives: J gene, V gene, D gene, clone size, CDR3 DNA, CDR3 protein. A D gene is named only where the DNA matches it firmly. The size entry is marked missing in some rows and otherwise reads once, few, many or a size class.

>TRBJ2-7|TRBV13|TRBD1|NA
TGTGCCGGCAGCTTAGGAGACAGGGTATACGAGCAGTACTTC
CAGSLGDRVYEQYF
>TRBJ2-1|TRBV29-1|NA|NA
TGCAGCGTTGATAACGGAGTTTACAATGAGCAGTTCTTC
CSVDNGVYNEQFF
>TRBJ2-1|TRBV7-2|NA|NA
TGTGCCAGCAGCTTAGCGGCGGGGCGGGATGAGCAGTTCTTC
CASSLAAGRDEQFF
>TRBJ1-1|TRBV28|TRBD1|once
TGTGCCAGCAGCCTAACAGGGGGCGGCTCTGAAGCTTTCTTT
CASSLTGGGSEAFF
>TRBJ2-1|TRBV28|TRBD1|NA
TGTGCCAGCAGTTCGTCAGGGACAGGGACGAGGAATGAGCAGTTCTTC
CASSSSGTGTRNEQFF
>TRBJ2-7|TRBV29-1|TRBD2|NA
TGCAGCGTTGGCGGGGGGCAGTACTACGAGCAGTACTTC
CSVGGGQYYEQYF
>TRBJ2-7|TRBV27|TRBD2|NA
TGTGCCAGCAGTACACCAGCGGGAGCTGGGCGCGAGCAGTACTTC
CASSTPAGAGREQYF
>TRBJ1-4|TRBV28|TRBD1|NA
TGTGCCAGCAGTATCAGGGGGCTGAGGGAAAAACTGTTTTTT
CASSIRGLREKLFF
>TRBJ1-1|TRBV19|NA|NA
TGTGCCAGTAGTATTGGACAGTACACTGAAGCTTTCTTT
CASSIGQYTEAFF
>TRBJ1-3|TRBV30|TRBD1|NA
TGTGCCTGGGAATCGGACAGGGGGGACACCATATATTTT
CAWESDRGDTIYF
>TRBJ2-1|TRBV28|TRBD2|NA
TGTGCCAGCAGTTCTCTAGCGGGATTGGCCAATGAGCAGTTCTTC
CASSSLAGLANEQFF
>TRBJ2-7|TRBV4-1|NA|NA
TGCGCCAGCAGCCAAGTGACTGGAAGCTCCTACGAGCAGTACTTC
CASSQVTGSSYEQYF
>TRBJ2-5|TRBV5-3|TRBD2|NA
TGTGCCAGAAGCTTGGGTCCTAGCGGGAGGTCCGGGGAGACCCAGTACTTC
CARSLGPSGRSGETQYF
>TRBJ1-4|TRBV30|NA|NA
TGTGCCTGGAGTGTCGATCGGGGGTTTAATGAAAAACTGTTTTTT
CAWSVDRGFNEKLFF
>TRBJ2-1|TRBV7-9|TRBD2|NA
TGTGCCAGCACTAAACTAGCGGGATCCTACAATGAGCAGTTCTTC
CASTKLAGSYNEQFF
>TRBJ2-6|TRBV9|NA|NA
TGTGCCAGCAGCGTAGACGAAAGGAGCCGAGACCGATACTCTGGGGCCAACGTCCTGACTTTC
CASSVDERSRDRYSGANVLTF
>TRBJ2-7|TRBV6-1|TRBD2|once
TGTGCCAGCAGTGATGCTAGCGGGAGCTCCTACGAGCAGTACTTC
CASSDASGSSYEQYF
>TRBJ2-1|TRBV2|TRBD2|NA
TGTGCCAGCAGTCCCCGGAGTAGCGGGGTCGGGTCCTACAATGAGCAGTTCTTC
CASSPRSSGVGSYNEQFF
>TRBJ2-5|TRBV7-9|TRBD1|NA
TGTGCCAGCAGCTTTGACAGGGGGCTGGAGACCCAGTACTTC
CASSFDRGLETQYF
>TRBJ1-1|TRBV7-9|NA|NA
TGTGCCAGCAGCTTTGGCAGGTTGAACACTGAAGCTTTCTTT
CASSFGRLNTEAFF
>TRBJ1-1|TRBV7-9|NA|NA
TGTGCCAGCAGCCCTGGGGTAGGACAGAGTAGGGGTAGGAACACTGAAGCTTTCTTT
CASSPGVGQSRGRNTEAFF
>TRBJ2-1|TRBV11-1|TRBD2|NA
TGTGCCAGCAGACCCGGGACTAGCGGACCTGAGGGGCAGTTCTTC
CASRPGTSGPEGQFF
>TRBJ1-5|TRBV6-6|NA|NA
TGTGCCAGCAGTGGGGCTGGGAGCAATCAGCCCCAGCATTTT
CASSGAGSNQPQHF
>TRBJ1-1|TRBV6-4|TRBD1|NA
TGTGCCAGCAGTGACTCCGACAGGGGGTCTGAAGCTTTCTTT
CASSDSDRGSEAFF
>TRBJ2-5|TRBV27|TRBD2|NA
TGTGCCAGCAGTTTATCTACCAGCGGGAGGGCCAGGGAGACCCAGTACTTC
CASSLSTSGRARETQYF
>TRBJ1-2|TRBV2|NA|NA
TGTGCCAGCAGTGATGGGGGACTGGGGGGTTATGGCTACACCTTC
CASSDGGLGGYGYTF
>TRBJ1-5|TRBV7-2|TRBD1|NA
TGTGCCAGCACCCCGCAGGGGACAGCCAATCAGCCCCAGCATTTT
CASTPQGTANQPQHF
>TRBJ2-2|TRBV5-1|TRBD1|NA
TGCGCCAGCAGCGCGGGGACAGGCGGGACCGGGGAGCTGTTTTTT
CASSAGTGGTGELFF
>TRBJ2-7|TRBV29-1|NA|NA
TGCAGCGTTGCCTATTCCTTCTACGAGCAGTACTTC
CSVAYSFYEQYF
>TRBJ2-1|TRBV4-3|NA|NA
TGCGCCAGCAGCCAAGATACGGAGCGCCTCTACAATGAGCAGTTCTTC
CASSQDTERLYNEQFF
>TRBJ2-7|TRBV7-5|NA|NA
TGTGCCAGGATCCAACAGGGGAACCACGAGCAGTACTTC
CARIQQGNHEQYF
>TRBJ1-1|TRBV19|NA|few
TGTGCCAGTAGCCCTCACTCAGGTTGGACTGAAGCTTTCTTT
CASSPHSGWTEAFF
>TRBJ2-7|TRBV27|TRBD2|NA
TGTGCCAGCAGTTTTGCTAGCGGGACCTACGAGCAGTACTTC
CASSFASGTYEQYF
>TRBJ2-1|TRBV7-2|TRBD2|NA
TGTGCCAGCAGCTTAGATCCGGGACTAGCGGGAGAAAGAGAGTTCTTC
CASSLDPGLAGEREFF
>TRBJ1-2|TRBV9|TRBD1|NA
TGTGCCAGCAGCGCCTTGGACAGGGTCCATGTCTACACCTTC
CASSALDRVHVYTF
>TRBJ2-2|TRBV27|TRBD1|NA
TGTGCCAGCAGTCTCCGGGACAGACCGACCGGGGAGCTGTTTTTT
CASSLRDRPTGELFF
>TRBJ2-7|TRBV10-2|TRBD2|few
TGCGCCAGCAGTCAAGCGGGAGGCCCCTACGAGCAGTACTTC
CASSQAGGPYEQYF
>TRBJ2-7|TRBV4-2|TRBD2|few
TGTGCCAGCAGCCAGGCGGCTAGCGGCTCTAAGGAAGAGCAGTACTTC
CASSQAASGSKEEQYF
>TRBJ2-5|TRBV7-9|NA|NA
TGTGCCAGCAGCTTTTATACATTACAAGAGACCCAGTACTTC
CASSFYTLQETQYF
>TRBJ2-7|TRBV6-5|TRBD2|NA
TGTGCCAGCAGTAACGACGGGACTAGCCGTTTTAAGTACTTC
CASSNDGTSRFKYF
>TRBJ2-7|TRBV7-8|TRBD2|NA
TGTGCCAGCAGCTTAAATCCCGGGACTAGCCCAACCTACGAGCAGTACTTC
CASSLNPGTSPTYEQYF
>TRBJ2-7|TRBV7-6|NA|NA
TGTGCCAGCAGCCCAGGGGGGGTAGCGGGATTATACGAGCAGTACTTC
CASSPGGVAGLYEQYF
>TRBJ1-5|TRBV19|NA|NA
TGTGCCAGTAGTATAGCTGGGGAGGGCAATCAGCCCCAGCATTTT
CASSIAGEGNQPQHF
>TRBJ1-4|TRBV27|NA|once
TGTGCCAGCAGTGCGAAGCCAGGGAAAGCAACTAATGAAAAACTGTTTTTT
CASSAKPGKATNEKLFF